There are many counts of the clone carrying this TCR beta chain. Its specificity is unknown. The TCRbeta library was prepared with unique molecular identifiers. A single record per CDR3 protein comes from TCRdb applying MiXCR to the PCR reads. This table has under 750,000 distinct CDR3 sequences, 23% appearing once. These data come from a study of T-cell reconstitution after alpha-beta-depleted transplantation in children. Notes on the study in general: Hyperexpanded clones declined; after one year, newly produced T cells mostly supplied diversity.

Trimming pared 6 bases from V and 0 bases from J, leaving 27 bases between. CDR3 length: 20 residues. Germline V gene lookup returns CDR1 MDHEN and CDR2 SYDVKM. The specimen comprised PBMCs, mostly from graft donor cells, sampled 360 days after TCRalphabeta/CD19-depleted stem cell transplant. The receptor was derived from a boy in the first two years of life who had a stem cell transplant for acute myeloid leukemia, so the T cells may come from the graft donor. The chain has TRBV28 and TRBJ1-5; D is possibly TRBD1 (6 bases). The CDR3 protein is CASSLIRTAPRRSSNQPQHF. The CDR3, as DNA: TGTGCCAGCAGCCTCATAAGGACAGCACCTCGTCGATCTAGCAATCAGCCCCAGCATTTT.